Shown below are 18 T cell receptor beta chains from a single sample sequenced in a study of T cell responses to AZD1222 COVID-19 vaccine. Assay: immunoSEQ multiplex PCR; the TCRdb copy retains only in-frame clones and omits some. The data show around 100,000 clones, just under 95% seen once. Sequencing used peripheral blood, obtained on day 0 of AZD1222 vaccination. Receptors were obtained from an adult in good health.

The chain links TRBV5-1 to TRBJ2-1; possibly TRBD2 for D (5 bases). V lost 4 bases to trimming and J lost 9 bases, with 11 bases between them. The CDR3 contains 12 residues. Germline assignment: CDR1 SGHRS and CDR2 YFSETQ. The CDR3 here is CASSTFRGEQFF. CDR3 DNA sequence: TGCGCCAGCAGCACCTTCCGGGGTGAGCAGTTCTTC. Combining the CDR3 with reference TRBV5-1 and TRBJ2-1 gives the whole variable domain KAGVTQTPRYLIKTRGQQVTLSCSPISGHRSVSWYQQTPGQGLQFLFEYFSETQRNKGNFPGRFSGRQFSNSRSEMNVSTLELGDSALYLCASSTFRGEQFFGPGTRLTVL.

The J gene is TRBJ2-4, the V gene TRBV29-1; 7 nucleotides agree with TRBD2. The CDR3 contains 15 residues. The ends lost 0 bases at V and 5 bases at J; junction bases unmatched: 7. The V gene's germline CDR1 is SQVTM and CDR2 ANQGSEA. CDR3 bases: TGCAGCGTTGAAGATCCGTGGGGGAGGGAAAACATTCAGTACTTC. It yields the protein CSVEDPWGRENIQYF. Based on the CDR3 plus reference TRBV29-1 and TRBJ2-4, the full variable domain is SAVISQKPSRDICQRGTSLTIQCQVDSQVTMMFWYRQQPGQSLTLIATANQGSEATYESGFVIDKFPISRPNLTFSTLTVSNMSPEDSSIYLCSVEDPWGRENIQYFGAGTRLSVL.

The chain links TRBV12-3 or TRBV12-4 to TRBJ1-2, with unresolved D. With 3 bases removed from V and 6 bases from J, the gap between germline ends came to 11 bases. This CDR3 has 13 residues. CDR3 nucleotide sequence: TGTGCCAGCAGTTTTGGTGCGGGAGATGGCTACACCTTC. Translated, it gives CASSFGAGDGYTF.

The chain has TRBV18 and TRBJ1-1, with D hard to call. The CDR3 runs 13 residues. The germline V gene encodes CDR1 KGHSH and CDR2 LQKENI. V lost 2 bases and J 0 bases, leaving 4 bases between the germline ends. The CDR3 coding sequence is TGTGCCAGCTCACCAGACATGAACACTGAAGCTTTCTTT. Its protein product is CASSPDMNTEAFF.

V and J are TRBV7-2 and TRBJ2-1; D is uncertain. Trimming removed 5 bases at V and 2 bases at J, with 19 bases between. Per the germline V gene, CDR1 is SGHTA and CDR2 is FQGNSA. The CDR3 extends over 17 amino acids. The CDR3 loop reads CASSPRTAKLTYNEQFF. The CDR3 DNA sequence: TGTGCCAGCAGCCCCAGGACCGCAAAACTCACCTACAATGAGCAGTTCTTC.

The chain links TRBV9 to TRBJ2-1; possible D gene TRBD2, 6 bases. The CDR3 is made up of 15 amino acids. CDR1 and CDR2 (germline): SGDLS, YYNGEE. Between the trimmed V and J ends, which lost 4 bases and 5 bases, there was a span of 16 bases. The CDR3 spells CASSPVVAANNEQFF. CDR3 sequence (DNA): TGTGCCAGCAGCCCCGTGGTAGCGGCAAACAATGAGCAGTTCTTC.

The chain combines TRBV4-3 with TRBJ1-6, with D possibly TRBD1 on 5 matching bases. The V end was cut by 0 bases, the J end by 10 bases, with 16 bases between. The CDR3 sequence is 16 residues long. Germline values: CDR1 LGHNA, CDR2 YSLEER. The CDR3 protein is CASSQDRGGYLSPLHF. The CDR3 bases are TGCGCCAGCAGCCAAGATCGCGGGGGGTATCTGTCACCCCTCCACTTT.

The chain uses TRBV6-1 and TRBJ1-3; D is undetermined. This CDR3 has 15 amino acids. Germline CDR1 and CDR2: MNHNS and SASEGT. Trimming stripped 0 bases from V and 2 bases from J, with 8 bases between. The CDR3 bases are TGTGCCAGCAGTGAAGCACCCGGAACTGGAAACACCATATATTTT. Residues: CASSEAPGTGNTIYF.

This clone appeared once. DNA of the CDR3: TGTGCCAGTAGTATATATTCTGACAGAGACTATGGCTACACCTTC. Protein product: CASSIYSDRDYGYTF. This chain connects TRBV19 to TRBJ1-2, with D perhaps matching TRBD1 (5 bases). Trimming removed 2 bases from V and 3 bases from J, with 13 bases in between. The CDR3 is 15 residues long. In germline, CDR1 is LNHDA, CDR2 SQIVND (reference sequence). The full variable domain, with the rest looked up from reference TRBV19 and TRBJ1-2, is DGGITQSPKYLFRKEGQNVTLSCEQNLNHDAMYWYRQDPGQGLRLIYYSQIVNDFQKGDIAEGYSVSREKKESFPLTVTSAQKNPTAFYLCASSIYSDRDYGYTFGSGTRLTVV.

The V call is TRBV18, the J call TRBJ2-7; 8 nucleotides agree with TRBD2. The CDR3 is 15 amino acids. The germline V gene encodes CDR1 KGHSH and CDR2 LQKENI. The junction had 5 bases not matched to a gene; V was cut back by 2 bases and J by 2 bases. CDR3 in amino acids: CASSPYQRGTYEQYF. The CDR3 nucleotides are TGTGCCAGCTCACCATATCAGCGGGGGACCTACGAGCAGTACTTC.

CDR3 protein: CAISASGGSYNEQFF. CDR3 coding DNA: TGTGCCATCAGTGCTAGCGGGGGGTCCTACAATGAGCAGTTCTTC. This chain links TRBV10-3 with TRBJ2-1; 11 bases map to TRBD2. Trimming at V came to 4 bases and at J to 1 base, leaving 0 bases not matched to a gene. The CDR3 has 15 amino acids. The germline V gene encodes CDR1 ENHRY and CDR2 SYGVKD.

The chain is built from TRBV28 and TRBJ2-5; D is unclear. Trimming stripped 5 bases from V and 3 bases from J, with 4 bases between. The CDR3 contains 11 residues. Germline V gene sequence: CDR1 MDHEN, CDR2 SYDVKM. This CDR3 reads CASSPEETQYF. The CDR3 nucleotides are TGTGCCAGCAGTCCCGAAGAGACCCAGTACTTC.

The V gene is TRBV9, the J gene TRBJ1-1; D remains ambiguous. Germline CDR1 and CDR2: SGDLS and YYNGEE. V was shortened by 0 bases and J by 7 bases, with 16 bases between the two germline ends. The CDR3 is 15 amino acids. In DNA, the CDR3 is TGTGCCAGCAGCGTAGAAGGAACGGGGTCTTTTGAAGCTTTCTTT. Translation: CASSVEGTGSFEAFF.

The CDR3 coding sequence is TGTGCCAGCAGCCAAGGTTGGGGGAATCAGCCCCAGCATTTT. Translation: CASSQGWGNQPQHF. The chain is built from TRBV3-1 (or the pseudogene TRBV3-2) and TRBJ1-5; possible D gene TRBD1, 5 bases. V was shortened by 1 base and J by 4 bases, with 8 bases between the two germline ends. The CDR3 extends over 14 amino acids. Germline V lookup: CDR1 LGHDT, CDR2 YNNKEL (reference sequence).

V and J are TRBV6-5 and TRBJ2-5, with 9 bases lining up with TRBD2. Germline V CDR1 and CDR2: MNHEY, SVGAGI. The CDR3 extends over 13 amino acids. The V segment lost 10 bases and the J segment 3 bases; nucleotides outside the gene matches: 6. CDR3 region: CATRASGEETQYF. The CDR3 DNA follows: TGTGCCACCCGGGCTAGCGGGGAAGAGACCCAGTACTTC.

This chain uses TRBV19 with TRBJ2-6, with D perhaps TRBD2 (5 bases). Germline V gene sequence: CDR1 LNHDA, CDR2 SQIVND (reference sequence). V was clipped by 2 bases and J by 0 bases, with 17 bases between them. This CDR3 is built from 19 residues. CDR3 sequence (DNA): TGTGCCAGTAGTATAAACGAGGGTTTGGGATTCTCTGGGGCCAACGTCCTGACTTTC. It encodes CASSINEGLGFSGANVLTF. Full variable domain (rest looked up from reference TRBV19 and TRBJ2-6): DGGITQSPKYLFRKEGQNVTLSCEQNLNHDAMYWYRQDPGQGLRLIYYSQIVNDFQKGDIAEGYSVSREKKESFPLTVTSAQKNPTAFYLCASSINEGLGFSGANVLTFGAGSRLTVL.

About this clone: Other nucleotide sequences in the sample specify the same CDR3. The CDR3, as DNA: TGTGCCTGGAGTGTGGGGTATGGCTACACCTTC. It encodes CAWSVGYGYTF. V usage is TRBV30 and J usage is TRBJ1-2; D gene uncertain. V was clipped by 0 bases and J by 5 bases, with 4 bases between them. Germline assignment: CDR1 GTSNPN and CDR2 SVGIG (reference sequence). The CDR3 totals 11 residues.

This sequence joins TRBV3-1 (or the pseudogene TRBV3-2) and TRBJ2-5, with 15 bases aligning to TRBD2. The V gene's germline CDR1 is LGHDT and CDR2 YNNKEL (reference sequence). V shed 5 bases, J shed 5 bases, and the junction held 3 bases outside the gene matches. The CDR3 consists of 15 residues. The CDR3 nucleotides read TGTGCCAGCAGCGGGACTAGCGGGAGGAGGGAGACCCAGTACTTC. Amino acids: CASSGTSGRRETQYF.